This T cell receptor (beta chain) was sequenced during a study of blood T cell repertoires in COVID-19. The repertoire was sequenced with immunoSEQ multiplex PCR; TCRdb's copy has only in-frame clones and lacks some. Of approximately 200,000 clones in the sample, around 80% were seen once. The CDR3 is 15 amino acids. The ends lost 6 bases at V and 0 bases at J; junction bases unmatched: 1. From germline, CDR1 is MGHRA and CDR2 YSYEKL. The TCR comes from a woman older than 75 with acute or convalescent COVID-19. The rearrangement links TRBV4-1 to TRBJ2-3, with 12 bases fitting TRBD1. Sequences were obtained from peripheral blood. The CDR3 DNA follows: TGCGCCAGCAGGGGACAGGGGGCTAGCACAGATACGCAGTATTTT. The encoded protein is CASRGQGASTDTQYF.